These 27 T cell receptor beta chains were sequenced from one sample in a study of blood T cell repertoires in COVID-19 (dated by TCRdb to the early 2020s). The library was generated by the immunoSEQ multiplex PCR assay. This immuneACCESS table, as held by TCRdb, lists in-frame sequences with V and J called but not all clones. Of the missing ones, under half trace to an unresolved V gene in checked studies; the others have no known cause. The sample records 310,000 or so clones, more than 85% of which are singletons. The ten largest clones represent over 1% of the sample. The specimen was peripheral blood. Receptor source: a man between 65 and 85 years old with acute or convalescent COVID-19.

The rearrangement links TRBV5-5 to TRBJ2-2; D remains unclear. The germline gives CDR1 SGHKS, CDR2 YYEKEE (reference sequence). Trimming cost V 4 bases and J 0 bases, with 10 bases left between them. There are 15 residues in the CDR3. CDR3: CASSPRPTNTGELFF. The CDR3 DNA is TGTGCCAGCAGCCCGAGGCCAACGAACACCGGGGAGCTGTTTTTT. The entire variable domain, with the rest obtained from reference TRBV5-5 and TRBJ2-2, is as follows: DAGVTQSPTHLIKTRGQQVTLRCSPISGHKSVSWYQQVLGQGPQFIFQYYEKEERGRGNFPDRFSARQFPNYSSELNVNALLLGDSALYLCASSPRPTNTGELFFGEGSRLTVL.

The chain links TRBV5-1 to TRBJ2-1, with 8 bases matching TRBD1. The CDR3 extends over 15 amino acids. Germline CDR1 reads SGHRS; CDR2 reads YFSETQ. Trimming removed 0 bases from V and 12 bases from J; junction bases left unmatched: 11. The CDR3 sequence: CASSLGDRNNEWQFF. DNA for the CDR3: TGCGCCAGCAGCTTGGGGGACAGGAATAATGAGTGGCAGTTCTTC.

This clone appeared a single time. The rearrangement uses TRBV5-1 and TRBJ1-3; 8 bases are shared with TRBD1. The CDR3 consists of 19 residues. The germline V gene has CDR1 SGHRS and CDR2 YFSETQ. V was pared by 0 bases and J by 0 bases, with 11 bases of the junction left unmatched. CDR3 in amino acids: CASSLGTGFPSLSGNTIYF. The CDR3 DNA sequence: TGCGCCAGCAGCTTGGGGACAGGGTTCCCCTCTCTCTCTGGAAACACCATATATTTT.

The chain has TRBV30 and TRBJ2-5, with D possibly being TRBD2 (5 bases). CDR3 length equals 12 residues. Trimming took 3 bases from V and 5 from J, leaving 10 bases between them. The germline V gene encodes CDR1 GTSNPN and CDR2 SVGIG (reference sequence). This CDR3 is CAWRGAPETQYF. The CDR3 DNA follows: TGTGCCTGGAGGGGAGCTCCCGAGACCCAGTACTTC.

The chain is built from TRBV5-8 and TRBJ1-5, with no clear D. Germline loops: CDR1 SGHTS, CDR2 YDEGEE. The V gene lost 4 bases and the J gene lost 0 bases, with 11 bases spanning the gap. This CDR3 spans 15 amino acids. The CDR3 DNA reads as TGTGCCAGCAGCCTTGGACTGTATAGCAATCAGCCCCAGCATTTT. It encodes CASSLGLYSNQPQHF.

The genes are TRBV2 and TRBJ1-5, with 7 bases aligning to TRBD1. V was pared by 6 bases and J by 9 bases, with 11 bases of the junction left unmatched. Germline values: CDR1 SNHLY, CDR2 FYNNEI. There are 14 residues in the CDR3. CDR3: CASSEQGQARPQHF. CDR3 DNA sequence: TGTGCCAGCAGCGAACAAGGACAGGCTCGGCCCCAGCATTTT.

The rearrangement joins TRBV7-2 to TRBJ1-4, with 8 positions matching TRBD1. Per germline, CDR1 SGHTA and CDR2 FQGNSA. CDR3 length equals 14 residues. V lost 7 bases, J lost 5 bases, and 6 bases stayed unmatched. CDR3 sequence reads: CASTLDRENEKLFF. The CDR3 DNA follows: TGTGCCAGCACCCTGGACAGGGAAAATGAAAAACTGTTTTTT. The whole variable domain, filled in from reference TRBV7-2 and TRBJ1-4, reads GAGVSQSPSNKVTEKGKDVELRCDPISGHTALYWYRQSLGQGLEFLIYFQGNSAPDKSGLPSDRFSAERTGGSVSTLTIQRTQQEDSAVYLCASTLDRENEKLFFGSGTQLSVL.

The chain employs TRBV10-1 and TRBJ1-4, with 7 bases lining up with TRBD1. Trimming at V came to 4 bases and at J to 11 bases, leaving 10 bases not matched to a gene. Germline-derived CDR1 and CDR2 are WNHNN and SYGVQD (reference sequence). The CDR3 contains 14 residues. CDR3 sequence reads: CASSGPGQATKLFF. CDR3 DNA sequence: TGCGCCAGCAGTGGGCCCGGACAGGCTACGAAACTGTTTTTT.

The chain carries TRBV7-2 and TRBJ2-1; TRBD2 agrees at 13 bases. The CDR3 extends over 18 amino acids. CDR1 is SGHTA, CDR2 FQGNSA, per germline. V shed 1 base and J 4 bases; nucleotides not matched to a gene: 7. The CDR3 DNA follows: TGTGCCAGCAGCTTAGTGTCGACTAGCGGGGGGTTTTACAATGAGCAGTTCTTC. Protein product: CASSLVSTSGGFYNEQFF. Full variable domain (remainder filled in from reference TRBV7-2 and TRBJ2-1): GAGVSQSPSNKVTEKGKDVELRCDPISGHTALYWYRQSLGQGLEFLIYFQGNSAPDKSGLPSDRFSAERTGGSVSTLTIQRTQQEDSAVYLCASSLVSTSGGFYNEQFFGPGTRLTVL.

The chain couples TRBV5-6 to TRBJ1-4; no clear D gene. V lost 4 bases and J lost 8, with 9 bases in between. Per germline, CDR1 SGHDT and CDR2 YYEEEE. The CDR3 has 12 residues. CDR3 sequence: CASSRYKEKLFF. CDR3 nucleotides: TGTGCCAGCAGCCGATACAAAGAAAAACTGTTTTTT. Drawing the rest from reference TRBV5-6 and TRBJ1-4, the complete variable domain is DAGVTQSPTHLIKTRGQQVTLRCSPKSGHDTVSWYQQALGQGPQFIFQYYEEEERQRGNFPDRFSGHQFPNYSSELNVNALLLGDSALYLCASSRYKEKLFFGSGTQLSVL.

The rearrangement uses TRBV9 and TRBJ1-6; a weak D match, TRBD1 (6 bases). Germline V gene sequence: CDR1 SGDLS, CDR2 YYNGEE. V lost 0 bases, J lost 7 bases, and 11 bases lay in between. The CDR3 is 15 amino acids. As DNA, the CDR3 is TGTGCCAGCAGCGTAGAATCCCAGGGGAATTCACCCCTCCACTTT. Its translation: CASSVESQGNSPLHF.

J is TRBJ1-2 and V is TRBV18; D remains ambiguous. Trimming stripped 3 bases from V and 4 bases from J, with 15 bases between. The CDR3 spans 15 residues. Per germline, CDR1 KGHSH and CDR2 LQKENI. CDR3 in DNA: TGTGCCAGCTCACCCAGACCGGCGGAGGTCTATGGCTACACCTTC. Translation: CASSPRPAEVYGYTF.

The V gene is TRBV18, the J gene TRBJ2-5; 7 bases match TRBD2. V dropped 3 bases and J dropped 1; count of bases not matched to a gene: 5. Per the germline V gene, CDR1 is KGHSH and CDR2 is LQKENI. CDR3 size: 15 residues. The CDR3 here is CASSPGTNGQETQYF. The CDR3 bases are TGTGCCAGCTCACCCGGGACTAACGGCCAAGAGACCCAGTACTTC.

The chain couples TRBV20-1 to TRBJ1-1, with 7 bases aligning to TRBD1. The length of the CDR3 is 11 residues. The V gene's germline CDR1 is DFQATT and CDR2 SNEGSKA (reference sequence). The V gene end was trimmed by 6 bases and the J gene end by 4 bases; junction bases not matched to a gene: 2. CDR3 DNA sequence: TGCAGTGCCGACAGGGTCACTGAAGCTTTCTTT. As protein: CSADRVTEAFF.

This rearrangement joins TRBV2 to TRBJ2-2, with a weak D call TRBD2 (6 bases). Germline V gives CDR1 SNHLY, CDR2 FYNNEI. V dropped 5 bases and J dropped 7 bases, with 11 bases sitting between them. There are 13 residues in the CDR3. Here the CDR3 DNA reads TGTGCCAGCAGTCGAGGGCGGGGCGGGGAGCTGTTTTTT. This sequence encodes CASSRGRGGELFF.

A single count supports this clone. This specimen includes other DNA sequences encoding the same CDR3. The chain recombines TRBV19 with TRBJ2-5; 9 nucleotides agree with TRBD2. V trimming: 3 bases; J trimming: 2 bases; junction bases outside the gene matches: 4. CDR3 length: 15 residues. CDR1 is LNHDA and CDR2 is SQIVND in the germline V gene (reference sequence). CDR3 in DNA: TGTGCCAGTAGTATTTTAGCGGGAGTTCAAGAGACCCAGTACTTC. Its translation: CASSILAGVQETQYF.

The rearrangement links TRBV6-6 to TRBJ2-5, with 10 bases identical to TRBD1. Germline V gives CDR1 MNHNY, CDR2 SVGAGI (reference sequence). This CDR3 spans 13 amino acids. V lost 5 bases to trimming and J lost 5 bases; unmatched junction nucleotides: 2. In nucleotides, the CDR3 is TGTGCCAGCAGTAGGGGACAGGGGGAGACCCAGTACTTC. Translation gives CASSRGQGETQYF.

CDR3 residues: CASSARLASLGELFF. Written as DNA, the CDR3 is TGTGCCAGCAGCGCGAGACTAGCGTCTCTAGGGGAGCTGTTTTTT. This chain uses TRBV7-9 with TRBJ2-2; 8 bases map to TRBD2. Per the germline V gene, CDR1 is SEHNR and CDR2 is FQNEAQ (reference sequence). CDR3 length equals 15 residues. Trimming removed 5 bases from V and 8 bases from J; junction bases left unmatched: 10. Together with reference TRBV7-9 and TRBJ2-2, the CDR3 gives the full variable domain: DTGVSQNPRHKITKRGQNVTFRCDPISEHNRLYWYRQTLGQGPEFLTYFQNEAQLEKSRLLSDRFSAERPKGSFSTLEIQRTEQGDSAMYLCASSARLASLGELFFGEGSRLTVL.

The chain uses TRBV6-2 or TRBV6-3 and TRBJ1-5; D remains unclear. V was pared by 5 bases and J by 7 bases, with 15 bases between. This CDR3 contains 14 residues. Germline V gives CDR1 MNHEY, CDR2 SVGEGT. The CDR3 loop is CASSPQVGGQPQHF. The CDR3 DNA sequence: TGTGCCAGCAGTCCCCAGGTGGGTGGGCAGCCCCAGCATTTT.

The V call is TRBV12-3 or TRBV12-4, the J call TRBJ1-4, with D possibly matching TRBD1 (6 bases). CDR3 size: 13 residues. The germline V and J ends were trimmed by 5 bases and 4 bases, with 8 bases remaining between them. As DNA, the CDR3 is TGTGCCAGCAGTGGACAGTTTAATGAAAAACTGTTTTTT. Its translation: CASSGQFNEKLFF.

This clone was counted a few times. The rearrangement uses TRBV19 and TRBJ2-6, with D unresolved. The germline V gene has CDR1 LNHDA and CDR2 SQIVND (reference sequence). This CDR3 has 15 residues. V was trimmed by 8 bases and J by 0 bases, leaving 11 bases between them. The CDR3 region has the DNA TGTGCCAGTTCTCGTAAGCTCTCTGGGGCCAACGTCCTGACTTTC. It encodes CASSRKLSGANVLTF.

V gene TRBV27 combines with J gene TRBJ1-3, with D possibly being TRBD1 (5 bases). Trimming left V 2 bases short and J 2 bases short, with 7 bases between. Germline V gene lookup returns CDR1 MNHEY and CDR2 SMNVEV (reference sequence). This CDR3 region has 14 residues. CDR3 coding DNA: TGTGCCAGCAGTTTAGGGGGGACTGGAAACACCATATATTTT. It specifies CASSLGGTGNTIYF.

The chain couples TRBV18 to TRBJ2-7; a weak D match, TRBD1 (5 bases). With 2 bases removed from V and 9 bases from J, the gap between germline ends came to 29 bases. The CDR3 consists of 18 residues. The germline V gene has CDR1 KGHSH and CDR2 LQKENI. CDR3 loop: CASSPKDSRAGSTLGQYF. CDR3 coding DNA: TGTGCCAGCTCACCAAAGGATAGTAGGGCAGGGTCGACCCTTGGGCAGTACTTC. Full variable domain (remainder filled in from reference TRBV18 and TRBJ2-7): NAGVMQNPRHLVRRRGQEARLRCSPMKGHSHVYWYRQLPEEGLKFMVYLQKENIIDESGMPKERFSAEFPKEGPSILRIQQVVRGDSAAYFCASSPKDSRAGSTLGQYFGPGTRLTVT.

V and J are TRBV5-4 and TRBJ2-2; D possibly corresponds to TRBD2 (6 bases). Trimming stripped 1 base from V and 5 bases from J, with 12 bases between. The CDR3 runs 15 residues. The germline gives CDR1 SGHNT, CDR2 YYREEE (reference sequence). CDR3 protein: CASSLPGVGTGELFF. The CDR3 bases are TGTGCCAGCAGCTTGCCGGGGGTCGGAACCGGGGAGCTGTTTTTT.

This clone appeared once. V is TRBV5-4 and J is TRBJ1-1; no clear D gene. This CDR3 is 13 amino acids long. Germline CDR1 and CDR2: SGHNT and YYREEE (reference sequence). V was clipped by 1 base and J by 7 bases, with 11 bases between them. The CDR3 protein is CASSLQAGSEAFF. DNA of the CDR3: TGTGCCAGCAGCTTGCAGGCCGGTAGTGAAGCTTTCTTT.

The CDR3 bases are TGTGCCAGCGTACTACCTCCATACACTAACACCGGGGAGCTGTTTTTT. It codes for CASVLPPYTNTGELFF. The chain joins TRBV21-1 to TRBJ2-2; TRBD2 is taken as the D call from the table, unchecked against the DNA. TRBV21-1 is listed as a pseudogene. This CDR3 spans 16 amino acids.

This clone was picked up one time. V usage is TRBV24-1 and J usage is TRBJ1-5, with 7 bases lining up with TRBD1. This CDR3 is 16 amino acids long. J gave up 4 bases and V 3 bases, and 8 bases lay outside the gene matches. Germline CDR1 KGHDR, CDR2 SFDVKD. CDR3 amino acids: CATSDGTDLRNQPQHF. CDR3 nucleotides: TGTGCCACCAGTGATGGGACAGATCTACGAAATCAGCCCCAGCATTTT.